This T cell receptor (beta chain) appears in the sequencing data of a study of CD8 T cells in ankylosing spondylitis. Study-level findings and limits: Enrichment of disease-linked clones was reportedly significant in matched ankylosing spondylitis synovial fluid. A motif of seven or eight highly homologous TCR beta variants was seen as apparently characteristic of ankylosing spondylitis blood.

TCRdb recomputed calls from the 5' RACE reads with MiXCR, one row per CDR3 protein. The sample has 300,000 to 350,000 distinct CDR3 sequences; 14% to 15% are singletons. A few counts support this clonotype. What it recognizes is unknown. The CDR3 is 12 residues long. V lost 6 bases to trimming and J lost 8 bases, with 11 bases between them. Per germline, CDR1 MNHEY and CDR2 SVGAGI. The genes are TRBV6-5 and TRBJ1-3, with D perhaps TRBD1 (6 bases). Sequenced material: blood, either unsorted or a sorted T cell fraction (not recorded which). The origin of this receptor is a male donor with ankylosing spondylitis or in good health (not recorded which). The CDR3 here is CASSRKGDTIYF. CDR3 DNA: TGTGCCAGCAGCCGAAAGGGGGACACCATATATTTT.